Below are 22 T cell receptor beta chains sequenced from a single sample in a study of blood T cells in healthy people across ages. Using a J-beta primer mix together with a sample-barcoded 5' primer, a second PCR was run for about 6 to 12 cycles. TCRdb used MiXCR to reprocess the 5' RACE reads, holding one entry per CDR3 protein. The table has roughly 1,800,000 distinct CDR3 sequences, about 49% seen once; the top ten hold approximately 2.1%. The sequenced sample was blood. These receptors were obtained from a woman in her forties in good health.

The chain is built from TRBV4-3 and TRBJ2-3; 7 nucleotides agree with TRBD1. The CDR3 runs 14 residues. J gave up 6 bases and V 5 bases, and 8 bases lay outside the gene matches. Germline V gene data show CDR1 as LGHNA and CDR2 as YSLEER. The CDR3 bases are TGCGCCAGCAGCATAAGAGGGGGCGAGGATACGCAGTATTTT. Translation: CASSIRGGEDTQYF.

This clonotype was detected a few times. The chain employs TRBV2 and TRBJ1-2, with D uncertain. This CDR3 has 14 residues. V dropped 2 bases and J dropped 4 bases, with 11 bases sitting between them. Per germline, CDR1 SNHLY and CDR2 FYNNEI. CDR3 in amino acids: CASSERWGSYGYTF. DNA of the CDR3: TGTGCCAGCAGTGAACGGTGGGGAAGCTATGGCTACACCTTC.

The V and J genes are TRBV27 and TRBJ2-3; possibly TRBD1 for D (6 bases). Germline assignment: CDR1 MNHEY and CDR2 SMNVEV (reference sequence). The CDR3 totals 12 residues. Trimming took 8 bases from V and 5 from J, leaving 11 bases between them. As DNA, the CDR3 is TGTGCCAGCGGAACAGGGATAGATACGCAGTATTTT. Encoded protein: CASGTGIDTQYF.

CDR3 coding DNA: TGTGCCAGCAGCCTTAGGAAACTCGGGGAAGAGACCCAGTACTTC. This codes for CASSLRKLGEETQYF. The chain uses TRBV3-1 and TRBJ2-5; a possible D gene is TRBD2 (5 bases). The CDR3 sequence is 15 residues long. Per germline, CDR1 LGHDT and CDR2 YNNKEL (reference sequence). The ends were cut back, 4 bases at V and 3 bases at J, with 15 bases in the middle.

The chain is built from TRBV20-1 and TRBJ2-5; 12 bases are shared with TRBD2. The CDR3 consists of 15 residues. Germline-derived CDR1 and CDR2 are DFQATT and SNEGSKA (reference sequence). Germline trimming cut 0 bases from V and 11 bases from J; bases unmatched to any gene: 10. The CDR3 DNA reads TGCAGTGCTAGAGAGCTAGCGGGGGGGTACAATGAGCAGTACTTC. This translates into CSARELAGGYNEQYF.

The chain has TRBV20-1 and TRBJ2-1; TRBD2 agrees at 11 bases. Germline CDR1 reads DFQATT; CDR2 reads SNEGSKA (reference sequence). V lost 3 bases, J lost 8 bases, and 12 bases stayed unmatched. CDR3 size: 16 residues. CDR3 region: CSARARILAGGHEQFF. CDR3 bases: TGCAGTGCTAGGGCCCGAATCCTAGCGGGGGGCCATGAGCAGTTCTTC.

The count of this clonotype is one. This chain links TRBV5-1 with TRBJ2-3; D is undetermined. V shed 0 bases and J shed 2 bases, with 10 bases lying between them. The CDR3 contains 15 residues. From germline, CDR1 is SGHRS and CDR2 YFSETQ. CDR3 residues: CASSLEPLITDTQYF. CDR3 in DNA: TGCGCCAGCAGCTTGGAGCCACTGATCACAGATACGCAGTATTTT.

This chain connects TRBV7-2 to TRBJ2-1; D may match TRBD1 or TRBD2 (5 bases each). The germline V and J ends were trimmed by 6 bases and 10 bases, with 10 bases remaining between them. CDR1 and CDR2 (germline): SGHTA, FQGNSA. CDR3 length: 11 amino acids. For the CDR3, the DNA is TGTGCCAGCAGTCCTTGGGGGGAGCAGTTCTTC. It is translated as CASSPWGEQFF.

This clonotype has a handful of counts. The V gene is TRBV29-1, the J gene TRBJ1-2, with D unresolved. In germline, CDR1 is SQVTM, CDR2 ANQGSEA. This CDR3 has 12 amino acids. V dropped 6 bases and J dropped 4 bases, with 12 bases sitting between them. The CDR3 region has the DNA TGCAGCGTCGAGTCGATGGGCTATGGCTACACCTTC. This translates into CSVESMGYGYTF.

About this clonotype itself: A clone one base away is much larger, so this may be a read error. The rearrangement links TRBV12-3 or TRBV12-4 to TRBJ2-5; TRBD1 matches at 7 bases. The DNA end is more similar to TRBJ2-7, so the J call may be wrong. There are 13 residues in the CDR3. CDR3 residues: CASSGGQIYEQYF. The CDR3 nucleotides read TGTGCCAGCAGTGGGGGACAGATCTACGAGCAGTACTTC.

V and J are TRBV6-6 and TRBJ2-1; D gene uncertain. V lost 1 base to trimming and J lost 8 bases, with 6 bases between them. Per germline, CDR1 MNHNY and CDR2 SVGAGI (reference sequence). The length of the CDR3 is 12 residues. The CDR3 region has the DNA TGTGCCAGCAGTTACTTGGTTGATGAGCAGTTCTTC. This encodes CASSYLVDEQFF.

This clonotype has a handful of counts. The chain has TRBV24-1 and TRBJ2-4; a possible D gene is TRBD1 (6 bases). Looked up from germline, CDR1 is KGHDR and CDR2 is SFDVKD. This CDR3 has 15 residues. Between the trimmed V and J ends, which lost 3 bases and 8 bases, there was a span of 16 bases. The CDR3 bases are TGTGCCACCAGTGATCCAGGGGTTTCGACCGACATTCAGTACTTC. This translates into CATSDPGVSTDIQYF.

A few counts support this clonotype. The V call is TRBV9, the J call TRBJ2-7; possible D gene TRBD1, 5 bases. The J call is doubtful: the DNA matches TRBJ2-5 better. Germline loops: CDR1 SGDLS, CDR2 YYNGEE. This CDR3 has 13 amino acids. The CDR3: CASSVKQGRTQYF. The DNA for the CDR3 is TGTGCCAGCAGCGTCAAGCAGGGAAGGACCCAGTACTTC.

The V gene is TRBV7-6, the J gene TRBJ1-1; no definite D call. There are 14 residues in the CDR3. V lost 5 bases to trimming and J lost 3 bases, with 13 bases between them. The germline gives CDR1 SGHVS, CDR2 FNYEAQ. This CDR3 reads CASSLGPTHTEAFF. The CDR3 nucleotides read TGTGCCAGCAGCCTGGGCCCCACCCACACTGAAGCTTTCTTT.

A note on this clonotype: Sequence at one end of the junction differs from germline and may be a read error. J is TRBJ2-5 and V is TRBV4-3; D is perhaps TRBD2 (7 bases). This CDR3 is 15 amino acids long. The germline V gene has CDR1 LGHNA and CDR2 YSLEER. The CDR3 spells CASSQEGRGQETLYF. For the CDR3, the DNA is TGCGCCAGCAGCCAAGAGGGGCGGGGGCAAGAGACCCTGTACTTC.

CDR3 sequence reads: CASSPHRQGNPEQYF. As DNA, the CDR3 is TGTGCCAGCAGCCCCCACCGACAGGGAAATCCCGAGCAGTACTTC. The gene calls are TRBV7-9 and TRBJ2-7, with 7 positions matching TRBD1. CDR1 is SEHNR and CDR2 is FQNEAQ in the germline V gene (reference sequence). The CDR3 has 15 residues. The V segment lost 5 bases and the J segment 6 bases; nucleotides outside the gene matches: 13.

This clonotype was counted a single time. The CDR3 is CASSRLFSGQGIPDTQYF. CDR3 DNA sequence: TGTGCCAGCAGCCGTTTATTTTCGGGACAGGGTATTCCAGATACGCAGTATTTT. The chain links TRBV5-6 to TRBJ2-3; 9 bases fit TRBD1. The J segment lost 4 bases and the V segment lost 4 bases, leaving 16 bases of the junction unmatched. The CDR3 has 18 amino acids. Germline V CDR1 and CDR2: SGHDT, YYEEEE.

CDR3 in amino acids: CASQRGGFGDEQYF. In DNA form, the CDR3 reads TGTGCCAGCCAGCGTGGGGGGTTCGGAGACGAGCAGTACTTC. The genes are TRBV5-4 and TRBJ2-7, with TRBD2 as a possible D gene (6 bases). V lost 7 bases and J 5 bases, leaving 19 bases between the germline ends. The CDR3 runs 14 residues. Germline-derived CDR1 and CDR2 are SGHNT and YYREEE (reference sequence).

The rearrangement links TRBV24-1 to TRBJ2-5; D might be TRBD1 (6 bases). Trimming removed 5 bases at V and 2 bases at J, with 8 bases between. Germline V gene sequence: CDR1 KGHDR, CDR2 SFDVKD. The length of the CDR3 is 13 residues. The CDR3, as DNA: TGTGCCACCAGTGGGACAGCTCAAGAGACCCAGTACTTC. This sequence encodes CATSGTAQETQYF.

This clonotype has only a few counts. This chain uses TRBV5-1 with TRBJ2-4, with 8 bases that match TRBD2. Germline values: CDR1 SGHRS, CDR2 YFSETQ. This CDR3 has 17 residues. The V gene end was trimmed by 0 bases and the J gene end by 8 bases; junction bases not matched to a gene: 13. CDR3 sequence (DNA): TGCGCCAGCAGCTTGGAGGGTAGCGGGGTCCCCCGCGACATTCAGTACTTC. Protein: CASSLEGSGVPRDIQYF.

This clonotype was picked up many times. CDR3 coding DNA: TGTGCCAGCAGCTTAGTAGGGGGCTTAGCCAAAAACATTCAGTACTTC. This sequence encodes CASSLVGGLAKNIQYF. The chain couples TRBV7-2 to TRBJ2-4, with 7 bases lining up with TRBD1. Germline assignment: CDR1 SGHTA and CDR2 FQGNSA. This CDR3 comprises 16 residues. After removal of 1 base from V and 0 bases from J, the junction contained 3 bases not matched to a gene.

The gene calls are TRBV27 and TRBJ1-5; 10 nucleotides agree with TRBD1. This CDR3 has 14 residues. The V gene end was trimmed by 7 bases and the J gene end by 7 bases; junction bases not matched to a gene: 7. Germline-derived CDR1 and CDR2 are MNHEY and SMNVEV (reference sequence). Here the CDR3 DNA reads TGTGCCAGCACTGGACAGGGGGAAGGGCAGCCCCAGCATTTT. Its protein product is CASTGQGEGQPQHF.